One sample yielded the 25 T cell receptor beta chains listed below, sequenced in a study of T cell responses to AZD1222 COVID-19 vaccine listed by TCRdb under 2021. The meaning of the sample's time point label: baseline before first vaccination. Library preparation used the immunoSEQ multiplex PCR assay. TCRdb took over this immuneACCESS table, retaining in-frame rearrangements with V and J assigned. Such tables are incomplete; in checked studies, under half of the missing clones stem from an unresolved V gene, and the remainder is unexplained. The sample table lists 120,000 to 150,000 clones, about 90% of them with a count of one. Roughly 3.8% of the sample is held by the ten biggest clonotypes. The sample consisted of peripheral blood, taken on day 0 of AZD1222 vaccination. Every receptor here comes from an adult in good health.

CDR3 region: CASSFRAAEELSRGYTF. The CDR3 DNA sequence: TGCGCCAGCAGCTTCCGGGCAGCGGAAGAACTAAGTAGGGGCTACACCTTC. This chain links TRBV5-1 with TRBJ1-2, with unresolved D. Trimming took off 2 bases at V and 8 bases at J, with 25 bases between the two ends. Germline V gene sequence: CDR1 SGHRS, CDR2 YFSETQ. The CDR3 contains 17 residues.

This chain connects TRBV4-2 to TRBJ2-3; 9 bases are shared with TRBD2. The V gene end was trimmed by 1 base and the J gene end by 4 bases; junction bases not matched to a gene: 6. The CDR3 runs to 16 residues. The germline V gene encodes CDR1 LGHNA and CDR2 YNFKEQ. CDR3 loop: CASSQGGLAGADTQYF. The CDR3 DNA is TGTGCCAGCAGCCAAGGCGGGTTAGCGGGAGCAGATACGCAGTATTTT.

The chain has TRBV6-2 or TRBV6-3 and TRBJ2-7; 10 bases line up with TRBD1. The CDR3 is 17 amino acids. The germline V gene has CDR1 MNHEY and CDR2 SVGEGT. Losses at the gene ends were 0 bases for V and 6 bases for J; bases not matched to a gene: 11. CDR3 coding DNA: TGTGCCAGCAGTTACTCGATCGGTGGACAGGGGGTCCCCGAGCAGTACTTC. Translating it yields CASSYSIGGQGVPEQYF.

The chain is built from TRBV7-9 and TRBJ2-7, with D perhaps matching TRBD1 (6 bases). There are 13 residues in the CDR3. From germline, CDR1 is SEHNR and CDR2 FQNEAQ (reference sequence). With 5 bases removed from V and 0 bases from J, the gap between germline ends came to 8 bases. The CDR3 sequence is CASSGQHSYEQYF. As DNA, the CDR3 is TGTGCCAGCAGCGGACAGCACTCCTACGAGCAGTACTTC.

The J gene is TRBJ1-1, the V gene TRBV28; possible D gene TRBD1, 6 bases. Per germline, CDR1 MDHEN and CDR2 SYDVKM. The CDR3 has 13 residues. Trimming removed 9 bases at V and 4 bases at J, with 15 bases between. CDR3 coding DNA: TGTGCCAGTCGGGATTTGGGGGCCACTGAAGCTTTCTTT. This encodes CASRDLGATEAFF.

The chain joins TRBV19 to TRBJ2-1; 12 positions match TRBD2. The trim removed 3 bases at V and 4 bases at J, leaving 4 bases unmatched. Germline loops: CDR1 LNHDA, CDR2 SQIVND (reference sequence). This CDR3 has 16 residues. The CDR3 DNA reads as TGTGCCAGTAGTATGATCGGACTAGCGGGATACAATGAGCAGTTCTTC. Protein sequence: CASSMIGLAGYNEQFF.

This clone showed up just once. The chain employs TRBV18 and TRBJ1-2; D is undetermined. Trimming shortened V by 4 bases and J by 7 bases, and 10 bases separated the two germline ends. Germline V gene sequence: CDR1 KGHSH, CDR2 LQKENI. The CDR3 has 12 amino acids. The CDR3 spells CASSLRAGGYTF. CDR3 bases: TGTGCCAGCTCACTACGGGCAGGTGGCTACACCTTC. The entire variable domain, with the rest obtained from reference TRBV18 and TRBJ1-2, is as follows: NAGVMQNPRHLVRRRGQEARLRCSPMKGHSHVYWYRQLPEEGLKFMVYLQKENIIDESGMPKERFSAEFPKEGPSILRIQQVVRGDSAAYFCASSLRAGGYTFGSGTRLTVV.

This rearrangement joins TRBV12-5 to TRBJ2-1; D is uncertain. Between the trimmed V and J ends, which lost 1 base and 3 bases, there was a span of 1 base. Per the germline V gene, CDR1 is LGHNT and CDR2 is FRNRAP. The CDR3 consists of 12 residues. CDR3: CASGLDYNEQFF. CDR3 nucleotides: TGTGCTAGTGGTTTGGACTACAATGAGCAGTTCTTC.

V gene TRBV7-9 combines with J gene TRBJ2-5; 8 bases align to TRBD1. Germline values: CDR1 SEHNR, CDR2 FQNEAQ (reference sequence). Germline trimming cut 5 bases from V and 1 base from J; bases unmatched to any gene: 9. The CDR3 extends over 16 amino acids. The CDR3 sequence is CASSPFGDRTQETQYF. The CDR3 DNA follows: TGTGCCAGCAGCCCATTCGGGGACAGGACCCAAGAGACCCAGTACTTC.

V usage is TRBV7-9 and J usage is TRBJ2-5, with TRBD1 as a possible D gene (5 bases). The germline V and J ends were trimmed by 7 bases and 0 bases, with 12 bases remaining between them. The CDR3 runs 14 residues. The V gene's germline CDR1 is SEHNR and CDR2 FQNEAQ (reference sequence). The CDR3 sequence is CASTVGAYQETQYF. As DNA, the CDR3 is TGTGCCAGCACCGTAGGGGCATACCAAGAGACCCAGTACTTC.

The chain carries TRBV4-1 and TRBJ1-1, with D possibly matching TRBD1 (6 bases). CDR1 MGHRA and CDR2 YSYEKL come from the germline V gene. V was shortened by 1 base and J by 4 bases, with 16 bases between the two germline ends. The CDR3 runs to 16 residues. The CDR3 region is CASSQALQGLSTEAFF. DNA of the CDR3: TGCGCCAGCAGCCAAGCTCTACAGGGATTGAGCACTGAAGCTTTCTTT.

V gene TRBV5-1 combines with J gene TRBJ2-7, with 9 bases matching TRBD2. Germline values: CDR1 SGHRS, CDR2 YFSETQ. CDR3 length: 15 residues. The trim removed 0 bases at V and 3 bases at J, leaving 4 bases unmatched. The CDR3 protein is CASSLATTSGYEQYF. Written as DNA, the CDR3 is TGCGCCAGCAGCTTGGCGACGACTAGCGGCTACGAGCAGTACTTC.

The J gene is TRBJ1-1, the V gene TRBV27; 9 bases are shared with TRBD1. This CDR3 has 15 residues. The ends lost 6 bases at V and 5 bases at J; junction bases unmatched: 10. From germline, CDR1 is MNHEY and CDR2 SMNVEV (reference sequence). As DNA, the CDR3 is TGTGCCAGCAGCCTAGGACAGGGGTTTCGGACTGAAGCTTTCTTT. Its protein is CASSLGQGFRTEAFF.

This chain links TRBV7-3 with TRBJ2-1; 7 nucleotides align to TRBD2. Germline V gene lookup returns CDR1 SGHTA and CDR2 FQGTGA. J lost 8 bases, V lost 2 bases, and 6 bases had no gene match. This CDR3 region has 14 residues. CDR3 loop: CASSLSGLGDEQFF. The CDR3 region has the DNA TGTGCCAGCAGCTTATCCGGACTAGGGGATGAGCAGTTCTTC.

This clone has only a few counts. The chain is built from TRBV9 and TRBJ2-1; D gene unclear. The CDR3 has 15 residues. Germline V gene lookup returns CDR1 SGDLS and CDR2 YYNGEE. The V gene lost 0 bases and the J gene lost 1 base, with 8 bases spanning the gap. The CDR3 loop is CASSVGGLSYNEQFF. CDR3 DNA sequence: TGTGCCAGCAGCGTAGGTGGGCTGTCCTACAATGAGCAGTTCTTC.

The V gene is TRBV7-9, the J gene TRBJ2-1; TRBD1 aligns across 8 bases. V shed 5 bases, J shed 7 bases, and the junction held 10 bases outside the gene matches. The germline gives CDR1 SEHNR, CDR2 FQNEAQ (reference sequence). This CDR3 contains 15 residues. For the CDR3, the DNA is TGTGCCAGCAGCCTTCCGACAGGGGATACGAATGAGCAGTTCTTC. Encoded protein: CASSLPTGDTNEQFF.

The rearrangement joins TRBV19 to TRBJ1-1; 9 positions agree with TRBD1. Germline V lookup: CDR1 LNHDA, CDR2 SQIVND (reference sequence). Unmatched junction bases numbered 3, after V lost 9 bases and J lost 4 bases. The CDR3 loop spans 12 amino acids. CDR3 loop: CASRTGVTEAFF. The DNA for the CDR3 is TGTGCCAGCCGGACAGGGGTCACTGAAGCTTTCTTT.

V gene TRBV7-8 combines with J gene TRBJ1-6; no clear D gene. V dropped 7 bases and J dropped 4 bases, with 8 bases sitting between them. The CDR3 spans 13 residues. From germline, CDR1 is SGHVS and CDR2 FQNEAQ. The DNA for the CDR3 is TGTGCCAGCATCGGCGAGTATAATTCACCCCTCCACTTT. Its protein product is CASIGEYNSPLHF.

The chain recombines TRBV20-1 with TRBJ1-1; D call uncertain. V lost 2 bases, J lost 0 bases, and 1 base lay in between. Germline CDR1 DFQATT, CDR2 SNEGSKA (reference sequence). The CDR3 is 11 amino acids. CDR3: CSARLNTEAFF. CDR3 DNA: TGCAGTGCTAGACTGAACACTGAAGCTTTCTTT.

The chain couples TRBV24-1 to TRBJ2-7; D gene unclear. The germline V gene has CDR1 KGHDR and CDR2 SFDVKD. CDR3 length: 14 amino acids. V lost 0 bases and J lost 3, with 8 bases in between. The CDR3, as DNA: TGTGCCACCAGTGATTTGTCATACGACTACGAGCAGTACTTC. Translating gives CATSDLSYDYEQYF.

The chain joins TRBV5-6 to TRBJ2-2, with D possibly called TRBD1 or TRBD2 (5 bases each). Germline CDR1 and CDR2: SGHDT and YYEEEE. The CDR3 length is 13 residues. Trimming removed 3 bases from V and 6 bases from J, with 9 bases in between. CDR3 region: CASSSGRPGELFF. The CDR3 bases are TGTGCCAGCAGCTCGGGACGACCCGGGGAGCTGTTTTTT.

This chain connects TRBV6-5 to TRBJ1-5; D is possibly TRBD1 (5 bases). From germline, CDR1 is MNHEY and CDR2 SVGAGI. The CDR3 consists of 16 residues. Trimming cost V 0 bases and J 4 bases, with 13 bases left between them. The CDR3, as DNA: TGTGCCAGCAGTTACTCAGCGGACACCTTAAATCAGCCCCAGCATTTT. Residues: CASSYSADTLNQPQHF.

The J gene is TRBJ1-1, the V gene TRBV4-3; D remains unclear. V was trimmed by 1 base and J by 0 bases, leaving 9 bases between them. CDR3 length: 15 residues. Looked up from germline, CDR1 is LGHNA and CDR2 is YSLEER. CDR3 nucleotide sequence: TGCGCCAGCAGCCAAGGGAGGGTCATGAACACTGAAGCTTTCTTT. This translates into CASSQGRVMNTEAFF.

This clone was recorded once. The chain carries TRBV28 and TRBJ1-3; a possible D gene is TRBD1 (6 bases). Trimming pared 6 bases from V and 5 bases from J, leaving 14 bases between. Germline V gene data show CDR1 as MDHEN and CDR2 as SYDVKM. This CDR3 is built from 14 residues. In DNA, the CDR3 is TGTGCCAGCAGGTTTCAGGGGTCTCGAAACACCATATATTTT. Its translation: CASRFQGSRNTIYF.

V usage is TRBV15 and J usage is TRBJ2-2; unclear D gene. The V end was cut by 1 base, the J end by 1 base, with 10 bases between. Germline CDR1 and CDR2: LNHNV and YYDKDF (reference sequence). This CDR3 comprises 16 residues. CDR3 coding DNA: TGTGCCACCAGCAGAGTGACGTCAGGGAACACCGGGGAGCTGTTTTTT. Amino acids: CATSRVTSGNTGELFF.